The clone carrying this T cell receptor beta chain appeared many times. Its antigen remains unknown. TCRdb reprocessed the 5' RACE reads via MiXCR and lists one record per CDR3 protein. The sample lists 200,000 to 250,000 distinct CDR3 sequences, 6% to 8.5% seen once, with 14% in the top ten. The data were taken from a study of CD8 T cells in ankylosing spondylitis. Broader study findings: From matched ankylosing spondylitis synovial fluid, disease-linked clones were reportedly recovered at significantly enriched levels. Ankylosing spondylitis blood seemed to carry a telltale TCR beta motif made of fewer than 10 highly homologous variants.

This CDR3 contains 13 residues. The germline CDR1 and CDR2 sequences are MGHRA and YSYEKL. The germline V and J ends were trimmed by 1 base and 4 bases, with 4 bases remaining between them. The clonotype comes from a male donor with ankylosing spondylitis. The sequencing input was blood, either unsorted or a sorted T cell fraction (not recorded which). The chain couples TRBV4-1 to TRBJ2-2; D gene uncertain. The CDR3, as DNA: TGCGCCAGCAGCCAAGTGGGCACCGGGGAGCTGTTTTTT. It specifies CASSQVGTGELFF.